This T cell receptor beta chain was captured by sequencing in a study of T cells in localized non-small cell lung cancer. Overall study results and limits: Exceeding tumor, uninvolved adjacent lung had the highest T cell clonality. An association was observed between higher blood T cell density and longer overall survival. Sequencing covered just one tumor region, so heterogeneity cannot be ruled out. Appearing in adjacent lung were a median about 60 of the top 100 tumor clones.

TCRdb's copy holds only in-frame clones and misses some; the assay was immunoSEQ multiplex PCR. In the table there are 20,000 to 30,000 clones, 85% to 95% of which are singletons. Deletions cut 4 bases from V and 8 bases from J, with 20 bases between. The CDR3 is made up of 15 amino acids. Per the germline V gene, CDR1 is LGHNA and CDR2 is YNFKEQ. On this clone: As yet, its antigen is unknown.

The sequences come from peripheral blood, collected before any cancer treatment. The clonotype comes from a female donor of 60 years or more with stage II squamous cell lung carcinoma. The chain uses TRBV4-2 and TRBJ1-2; the D gene is possibly TRBD1 (6 bases). This chain's CDR3 is CASSRRGIRGLGYTF. CDR3 in DNA: TGTGCCAGCAGCCGAAGAGGTATTCGGGGGCTGGGCTACACCTTC.